These T cell receptor beta chains were read from a single sample in a study of regulatory T cells in long-lasting Graves disease. TCRdb re-called the multiplex PCR reads through MiXCR, storing one row per CDR3 protein. The data hold roughly 400,000 distinct CDR3 sequences, with 21% observed a single time. Here the sequenced sample was peripheral blood mononuclear cells (PBMCs), taken when the disease was refractory, from a patient treated with antithyroid drugs. These receptors were collected from a female donor with Graves disease. The CDR3 runs from the conserved cysteine through the conserved F or W. The D gene is left open where the match is weak. Size values are once, few and many counts, or a class for expanded clones, and some rows have none.

v_call,j_call,clone_size,d_call,cdr3_aa,cdr3_nt
TRBV20-1,TRBJ1-2,.,TRBD1,CSPSTGGDGYTF,TGCAGCCCCTCCACAGGGGGCGATGGCTACACCTTC
TRBV11-3,TRBJ1-2,many,TRBD1,CASSQPGRTGCYTF,TGTGCCAGCAGCCAACCGGGACGGACAGGGTGCTACACCTTC
TRBV6-1,TRBJ1-5,many,.,CASITGIGQNQPQHF,TGTGCCAGCATAACGGGGATCGGACAAAATCAGCCCCAGCATTTT
TRBV28,TRBJ2-2,many,.,CASSFSVAVNTGELFF,TGTGCCAGCAGTTTCTCGGTAGCGGTAAACACCGGGGAGCTGTTTTTT
TRBV7-9,TRBJ2-7,many,TRBD1,CASSLKGTGTGSQQYF,TGTGCCAGCAGCTTGAAGGGAACCGGGACAGGGTCGCAGCAGTACTTC
TRBV7-9,TRBJ2-3,.,TRBD2,CASSHLGLAAYSTDTQYF,TGTGCCAGCAGCCACCTAGGACTAGCGGCTTATAGCACAGATACGCAGTATTTT
TRBV20-1,TRBJ2-3,.,TRBD2,CSARDFGRMGLAGVVADTQYF,TGCAGTGCTAGAGATTTTGGTCGAATGGGCCTAGCGGGAGTTGTAGCAGATACGCAGTATTTT
TRBV20-1,TRBJ2-7,few,.,CSAQGATSAYEQYF,TGCAGTGCGCAGGGGGCGACTAGCGCTTACGAGCAGTACTTC
TRBV6-1,TRBJ2-7,many,.,CASSEIGIGEQYF,TGTGCCAGCAGTGAAATAGGGATTGGCGAGCAGTACTTC
TRBV6-7,TRBJ2-7,many,.,CAPRPGYTYEQYF,TGTGCGCCTCGGCCGGGCTATACCTACGAGCAGTACTTC
TRBV12-3/TRBV12-4,TRBJ1-3,few,.,CASSATGTSGNTIYF,TGTGCCAGCAGTGCCACAGGGACCTCTGGAAACACCATATATTTT
TRBV2,TRBJ2-2,few,TRBD2,CASRTSGNTGEPFF,TGTGCCAGTCGGACTAGCGGGAACACCGGGGAGCCGTTTTTT
TRBV11-1,TRBJ2-7,few,.,CASRTDGIPFGEQYF,TGTGCCAGCAGGACCGATGGGATCCCATTCGGCGAGCAGTACTTC
TRBV20-1,TRBJ2-7,.,TRBD2,CSAVDYREGRNEQYF,TGCAGTGCTGTAGATTATCGGGAGGGCCGGAACGAGCAGTACTTC
TRBV27,TRBJ1-2,many,TRBD1,CASRTGQGRYGYTF,TGTGCCAGCAGGACGGGACAGGGTCGCTATGGCTACACCTTC
TRBV2,TRBJ2-5,many,.,CASHLGTPRETQYF,TGTGCCAGCCACCTAGGCACACCGAGAGAGACCCAGTACTTC
TRBV6-1,TRBJ1-5,many,.,CASSSGGAQPQHF,TGTGCCAGCAGCTCGGGGGGGGCTCAGCCCCAGCATTTT
TRBV20-1,TRBJ2-7,few,TRBD1,CSAAGGRYSYEQYF,TGCAGTGCCGCAGGGGGCCGATACTCCTACGAGCAGTACTTC
TRBV30,TRBJ2-7,few,.,CAWSPPSVTLEQYF,TGTGCCTGGAGTCCCCCTAGCGTCACTCTCGAGCAGTACTTC
TRBV7-9,TRBJ2-7,.,TRBD2,CASSQRTGGISYEQYF,TGTGCCAGCAGCCAACGGACGGGAGGGATCTCCTACGAGCAGTACTTC
TRBV6-4,TRBJ2-7,.,TRBD1,CASSSRQGDEQYF,TGTGCCAGCAGTTCCCGACAGGGGGACGAGCAGTACTTC
TRBV2,TRBJ2-7,many,.,CASSATGSYEQYF,TGTGCCAGCAGCGCAACGGGATCCTACGAGCAGTACTTC
TRBV28,TRBJ1-6,many,TRBD1,CASSIPQGAHSPLHF,TGTGCCAGCAGTATCCCACAGGGGGCTCATTCACCCCTCCACTTT
TRBV19,TRBJ2-7,few,TRBD1,CASSRDSRYEQYF,TGTGCCAGTAGCCGGGACAGCCGCTACGAGCAGTACTTC
TRBV10-3,TRBJ2-1,.,.,CAISSARSTTTANEQFF,TGTGCCATCAGTTCGGCCAGGTCGACAACCACGGCCAATGAGCAGTTCTTC
TRBV28,TRBJ2-5,many,TRBD2,CASSFMGLSQETQYF,TGTGCCAGCAGTTTTATGGGACTATCCCAAGAGACCCAGTACTTC
TRBV4-1,TRBJ2-2,few,TRBD2,CASGQRESTGELFF,TGCGCCAGCGGCCAGCGGGAGAGCACCGGGGAGCTGTTTTTT